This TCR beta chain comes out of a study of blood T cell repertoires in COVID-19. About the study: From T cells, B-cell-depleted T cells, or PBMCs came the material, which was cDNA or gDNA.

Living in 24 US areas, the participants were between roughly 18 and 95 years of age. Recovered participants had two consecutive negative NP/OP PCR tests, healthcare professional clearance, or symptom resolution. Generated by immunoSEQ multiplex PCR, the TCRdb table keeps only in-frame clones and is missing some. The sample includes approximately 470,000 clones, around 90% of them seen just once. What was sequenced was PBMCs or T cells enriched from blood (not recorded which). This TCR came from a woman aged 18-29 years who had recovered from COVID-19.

The CDR3 region has the DNA TGTGCCTGGAGTGTTGTTAAACAGGGGAACTATGGCTACACCTTC. This sequence encodes CAWSVVKQGNYGYTF. The chain uses TRBV30 and TRBJ1-2; TRBD1 matches at 7 bases. This CDR3 comprises 15 residues. The germline gives CDR1 GTSNPN, CDR2 SVGIG (reference sequence). Losses at the gene ends were 0 bases for V and 2 bases for J; bases not matched to a gene: 6. The full variable domain, in which reference TRBV30 and TRBJ1-2 provide the parts outside the CDR3, is SQTIHQWPATLVQPVGSPLSLECTVEGTSNPNLYWYRQAAGRGLQLLFYSVGIGQISSEVPQNLSASRPQDRQFILSSKKLLLSDSGFYLCAWSVVKQGNYGYTFGSGTRLTVV.